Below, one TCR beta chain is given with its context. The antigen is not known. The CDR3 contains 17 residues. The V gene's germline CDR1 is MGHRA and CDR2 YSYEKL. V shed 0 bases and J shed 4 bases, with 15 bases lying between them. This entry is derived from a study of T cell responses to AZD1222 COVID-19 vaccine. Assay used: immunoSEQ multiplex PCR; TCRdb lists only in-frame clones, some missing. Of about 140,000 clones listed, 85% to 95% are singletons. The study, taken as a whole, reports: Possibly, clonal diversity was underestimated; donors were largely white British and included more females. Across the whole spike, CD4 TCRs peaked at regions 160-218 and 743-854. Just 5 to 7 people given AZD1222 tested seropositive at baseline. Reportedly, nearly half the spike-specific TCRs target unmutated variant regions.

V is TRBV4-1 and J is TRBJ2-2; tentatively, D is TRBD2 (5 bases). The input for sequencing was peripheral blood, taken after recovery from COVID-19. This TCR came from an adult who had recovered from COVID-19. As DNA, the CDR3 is TGCGCCAGCAGCCAAGATAGCCGGGGATGGGGCACCGGGGAGCTGTTTTTT. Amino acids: CASSQDSRGWGTGELFF.